This T cell receptor beta chain was recovered during a study of early T cells in non-severe SARS-CoV-2 infection. TCRdb re-derived calls from the 5' RACE reads in MiXCR, one entry per CDR3 protein. Among 55,000 to 75,000 distinct CDR3 sequences listed, 12% were seen once. With 6 bases clipped from V and 0 bases from J, the junction kept 5 bases outside the gene matches. The CDR3 is made up of 14 amino acids. CDR1 is SEHNR, CDR2 FQNEAQ, per germline (reference sequence). This clonotype showed up just a few times. The chain has TRBV7-9 and TRBJ2-7, with 7 bases aligning to TRBD1. Sequenced material: whole blood. The TCR comes from an adult who was a healthcare worker with PCR-confirmed SARS-CoV-2 infection or an uninfected control (not recorded which). CDR3 in amino acids: CASSPQGNSYEQYF. Written as DNA, the CDR3 is TGTGCCAGCAGTCCACAGGGGAACTCCTACGAGCAGTACTTC. The whole variable domain, filled in from reference TRBV7-9 and TRBJ2-7, reads DTGVSQNPRHKITKRGQNVTFRCDPISEHNRLYWYRQTLGQGPEFLTYFQNEAQLEKSRLLSDRFSAERPKGSFSTLEIQRTEQGDSAMYLCASSPQGNSYEQYFGPGTRLTVT.